These 2 T cell receptor beta chains originate from one sample sequenced in a study of spatial heterogeneity in lung cancer. Time point: sample taken at primary tumor resection. TCRdb fed the 5' RACE reads into MiXCR, producing one record per CDR3 protein. This table has 48,000 or so distinct CDR3 sequences, approximately 5.7% appearing once. Sequences were derived from PBMCs, sampled at surgery. The receptors originated from a male donor with early-stage non-small cell lung cancer.

This clonotype came up many times. The chain combines TRBV7-9 with TRBJ2-1; 12 bases are shared with TRBD2. The CDR3 extends over 16 amino acids. CDR1 is SEHNR and CDR2 is FQNEAQ in the germline V gene (reference sequence). Germline trimming cut 3 bases from V and 8 bases from J; bases unmatched to any gene: 8. Written as DNA, the CDR3 is TGTGCCAGCAGCTTTAGTCCCCTAGCGGGAGGGCATGAGCAGTTCTTC. It is translated as CASSFSPLAGGHEQFF.

This clonotype was found once. A read error may produce the germline difference seen at one junction end. The rearrangement links TRBV7-7 to TRBJ2-5, with 7 bases lining up with TRBD2. Germline V gene lookup returns CDR1 SSHAT and CDR2 FNYEAQ (reference sequence). This CDR3 region has 15 residues. CDR3 in amino acids: CASSLDAGAGETQYF. The CDR3 DNA is TGTGCTAGCAGCTTAGACGCGGGAGCGGGGGAGACCCAGTACTTC.